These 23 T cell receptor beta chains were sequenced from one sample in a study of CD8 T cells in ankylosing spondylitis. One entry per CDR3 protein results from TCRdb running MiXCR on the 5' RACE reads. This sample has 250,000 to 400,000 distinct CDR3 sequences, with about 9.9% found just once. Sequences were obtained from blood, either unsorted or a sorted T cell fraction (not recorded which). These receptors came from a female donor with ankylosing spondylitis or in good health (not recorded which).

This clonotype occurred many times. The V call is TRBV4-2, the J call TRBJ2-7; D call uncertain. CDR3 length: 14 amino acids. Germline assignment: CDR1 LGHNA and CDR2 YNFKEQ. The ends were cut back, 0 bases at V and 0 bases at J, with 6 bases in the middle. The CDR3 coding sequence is TGTGCCAGCAGCCAAGATCCGACCTCCTACGAGCAGTACTTC. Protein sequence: CASSQDPTSYEQYF.

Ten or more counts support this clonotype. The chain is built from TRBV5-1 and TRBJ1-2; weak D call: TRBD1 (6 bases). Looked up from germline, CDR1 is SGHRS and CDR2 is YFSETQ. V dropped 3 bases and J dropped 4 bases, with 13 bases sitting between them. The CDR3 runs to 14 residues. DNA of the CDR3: TGCGCCAGCAGCTCAGGGGACATAACCTATGGCTACACCTTC. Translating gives CASSSGDITYGYTF.

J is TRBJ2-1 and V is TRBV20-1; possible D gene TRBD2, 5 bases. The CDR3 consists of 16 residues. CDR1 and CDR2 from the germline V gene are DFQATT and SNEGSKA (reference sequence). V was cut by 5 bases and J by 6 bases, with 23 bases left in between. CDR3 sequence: CSARGPLTGSGNEQFF. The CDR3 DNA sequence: TGCAGTGCTCGAGGGCCCCTGACGGGAAGCGGCAATGAGCAGTTCTTC.

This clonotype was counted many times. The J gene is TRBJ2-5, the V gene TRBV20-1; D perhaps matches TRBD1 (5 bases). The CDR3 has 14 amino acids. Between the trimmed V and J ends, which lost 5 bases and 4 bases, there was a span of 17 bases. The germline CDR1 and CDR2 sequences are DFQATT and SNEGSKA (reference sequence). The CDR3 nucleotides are TGCAGTGCTTGGGGCAGTTTGGGCCGAGAGACCCAGTACTTC. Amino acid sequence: CSAWGSLGRETQYF.

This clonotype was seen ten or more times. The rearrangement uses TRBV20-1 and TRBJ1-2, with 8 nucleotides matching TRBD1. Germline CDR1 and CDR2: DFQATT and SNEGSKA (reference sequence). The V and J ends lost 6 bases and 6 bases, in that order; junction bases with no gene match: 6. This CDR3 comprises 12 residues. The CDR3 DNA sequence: TGCAGTGCCACGACAGGGGTGCATGGCTACACCTTC. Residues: CSATTGVHGYTF.

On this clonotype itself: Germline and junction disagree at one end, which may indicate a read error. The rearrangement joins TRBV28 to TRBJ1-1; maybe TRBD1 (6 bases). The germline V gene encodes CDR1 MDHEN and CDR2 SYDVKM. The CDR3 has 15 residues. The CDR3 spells CASSLLQGTSTEVFF. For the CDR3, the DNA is TGTGCCAGCAGTCTCCTACAGGGCACGAGCACTGAAGTTTTCTTT.

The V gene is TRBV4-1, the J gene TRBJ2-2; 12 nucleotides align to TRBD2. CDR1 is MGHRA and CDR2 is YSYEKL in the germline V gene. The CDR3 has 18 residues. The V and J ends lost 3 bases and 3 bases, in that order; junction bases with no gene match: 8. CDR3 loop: CASSHPRGLAGYTGELFF. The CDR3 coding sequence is TGCGCCAGCAGCCACCCCCGGGGACTAGCGGGTTACACCGGGGAGCTGTTTTTT.

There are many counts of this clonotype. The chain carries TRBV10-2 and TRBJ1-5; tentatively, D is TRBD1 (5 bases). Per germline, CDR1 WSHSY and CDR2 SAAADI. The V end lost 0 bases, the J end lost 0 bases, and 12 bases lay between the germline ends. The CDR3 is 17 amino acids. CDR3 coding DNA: TGCGCCAGCAGTGAGTCTTCGGGACCAGTTAGCAATCAGCCCCAGCATTTT. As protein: CASSESSGPVSNQPQHF.

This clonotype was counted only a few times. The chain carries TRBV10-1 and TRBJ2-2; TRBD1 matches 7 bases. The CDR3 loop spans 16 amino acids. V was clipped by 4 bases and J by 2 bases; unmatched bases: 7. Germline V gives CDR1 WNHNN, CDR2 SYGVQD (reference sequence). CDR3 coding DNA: TGCGCCAGCAGTGTTGGTGACAGGGCCAACACCGGGGAGCTGTTTTTT. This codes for CASSVGDRANTGELFF.

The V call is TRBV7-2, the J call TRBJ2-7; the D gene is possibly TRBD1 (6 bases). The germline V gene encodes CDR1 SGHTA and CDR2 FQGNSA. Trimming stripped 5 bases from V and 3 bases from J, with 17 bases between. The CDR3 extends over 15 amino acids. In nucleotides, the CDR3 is TGTGCCAGCAGCCCACCGGGACACCTCGACTACGAGCAGTACTTC. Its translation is CASSPPGHLDYEQYF.

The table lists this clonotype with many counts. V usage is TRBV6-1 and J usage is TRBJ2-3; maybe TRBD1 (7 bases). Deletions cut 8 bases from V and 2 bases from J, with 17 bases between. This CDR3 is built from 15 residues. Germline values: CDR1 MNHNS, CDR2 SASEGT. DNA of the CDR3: TGTGCCAGCCTGGAGGGGGGACAGATCACAGATACGCAGTATTTT. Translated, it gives CASLEGGQITDTQYF.

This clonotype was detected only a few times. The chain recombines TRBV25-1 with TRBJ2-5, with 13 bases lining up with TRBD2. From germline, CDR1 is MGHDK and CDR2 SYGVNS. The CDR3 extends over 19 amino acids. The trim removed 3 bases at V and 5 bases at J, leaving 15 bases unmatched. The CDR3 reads CASSDSSGTSGVTGETQYF. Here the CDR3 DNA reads TGTGCCAGCAGTGACTCTTCCGGGACTAGCGGGGTCACGGGGGAGACCCAGTACTTC.

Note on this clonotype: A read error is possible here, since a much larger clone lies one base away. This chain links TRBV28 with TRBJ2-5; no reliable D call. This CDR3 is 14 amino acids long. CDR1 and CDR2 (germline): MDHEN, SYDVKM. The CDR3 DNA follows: TGTGTCAGCAGTACCCAGTGGATCTTAGAGACCCAGTACTTC. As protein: CVSSTQWILETQYF.

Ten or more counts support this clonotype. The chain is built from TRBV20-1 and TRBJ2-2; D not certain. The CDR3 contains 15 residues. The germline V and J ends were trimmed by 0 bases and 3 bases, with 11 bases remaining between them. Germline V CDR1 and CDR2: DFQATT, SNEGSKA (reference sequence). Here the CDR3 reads CSARDKFSHTGELFF. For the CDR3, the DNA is TGCAGTGCTAGAGATAAGTTTTCGCACACCGGGGAGCTGTTTTTT.

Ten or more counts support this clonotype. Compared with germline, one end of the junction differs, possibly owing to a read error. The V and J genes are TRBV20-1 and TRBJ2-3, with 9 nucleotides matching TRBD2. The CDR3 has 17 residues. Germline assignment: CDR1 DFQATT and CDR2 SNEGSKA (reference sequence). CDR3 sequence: CSARAGGSGGSTDTQYF. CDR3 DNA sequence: TGCAGTGCCAGAGCGGGGGGTAGCGGGGGATCCACAGATACGCAGTATTTT.

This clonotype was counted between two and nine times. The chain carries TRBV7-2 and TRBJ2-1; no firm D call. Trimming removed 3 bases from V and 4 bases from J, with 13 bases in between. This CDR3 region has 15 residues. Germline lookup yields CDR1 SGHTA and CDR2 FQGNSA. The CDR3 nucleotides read TGTGCCAGCAGCTTTCGTGGCTATCCGTACAATGAGCAGTTCTTC. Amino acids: CASSFRGYPYNEQFF.

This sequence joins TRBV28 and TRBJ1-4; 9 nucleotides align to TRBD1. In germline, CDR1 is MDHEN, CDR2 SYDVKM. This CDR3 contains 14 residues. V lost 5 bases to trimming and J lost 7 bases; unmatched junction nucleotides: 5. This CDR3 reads CASSPPGQGEKLFF. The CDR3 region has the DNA TGTGCCAGCAGTCCTCCGGGACAGGGTGAAAAACTGTTTTTT.

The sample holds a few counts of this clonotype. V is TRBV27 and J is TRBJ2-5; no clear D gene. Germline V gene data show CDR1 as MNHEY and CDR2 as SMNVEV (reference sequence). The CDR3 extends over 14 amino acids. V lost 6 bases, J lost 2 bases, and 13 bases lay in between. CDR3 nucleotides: TGTGCCAGCAGCGAACACGGTGGGCAAGAGACCCAGTACTTC. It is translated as CASSEHGGQETQYF.

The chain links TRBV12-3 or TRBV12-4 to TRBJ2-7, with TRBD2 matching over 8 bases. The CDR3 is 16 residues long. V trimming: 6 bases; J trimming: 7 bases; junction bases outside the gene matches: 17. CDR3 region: CASRANTRGGAEEQYF. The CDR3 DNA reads TGTGCCAGCAGAGCAAACACCCGGGGGGGGGCTGAAGAGCAGTACTTC.

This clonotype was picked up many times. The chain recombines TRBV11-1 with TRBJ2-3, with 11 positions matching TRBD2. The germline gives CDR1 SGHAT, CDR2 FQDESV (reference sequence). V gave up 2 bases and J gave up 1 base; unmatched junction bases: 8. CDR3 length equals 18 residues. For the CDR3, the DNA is TGTGCCAGCAGCTTACGAAGGGCGGGACTAGCGGGCACAGATACGCAGTATTTT. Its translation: CASSLRRAGLAGTDTQYF.

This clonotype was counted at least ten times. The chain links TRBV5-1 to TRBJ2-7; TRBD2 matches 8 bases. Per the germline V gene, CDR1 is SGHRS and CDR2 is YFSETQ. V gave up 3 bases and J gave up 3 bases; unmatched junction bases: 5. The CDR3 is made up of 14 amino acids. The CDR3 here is CASSSGTSIYEQYF. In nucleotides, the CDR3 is TGCGCCAGCAGCTCGGGGACTAGTATCTACGAGCAGTACTTC.

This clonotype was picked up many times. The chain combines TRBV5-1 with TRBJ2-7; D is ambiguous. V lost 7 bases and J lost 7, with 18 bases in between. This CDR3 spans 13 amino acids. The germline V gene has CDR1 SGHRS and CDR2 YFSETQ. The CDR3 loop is CASYIGPAQEQYF. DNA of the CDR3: TGCGCCAGCTATATAGGACCAGCGCAAGAGCAGTACTTC.

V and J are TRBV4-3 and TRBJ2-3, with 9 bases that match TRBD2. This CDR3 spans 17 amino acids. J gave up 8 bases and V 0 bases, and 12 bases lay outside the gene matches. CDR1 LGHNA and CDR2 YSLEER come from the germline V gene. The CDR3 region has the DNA TGCGCCAGCAGCCAAGACCCGTGGACTAGCGTAGCGGGTACGCAGTATTTT. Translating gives CASSQDPWTSVAGTQYF.